The present entry profiles one T cell receptor (beta chain) with its context. The CDR3 loop spans 19 amino acids. Germline CDR1 reads MDHEN; CDR2 reads SYDVKM. After removal of 6 bases from V and 0 bases from J, the junction contained 15 bases not matched to a gene. Assay: immunoSEQ multiplex PCR; the TCRdb copy retains only in-frame clones and omits some. The profile shows 120,000 or so clones, 80% to 90% of them singletons. This sample stems from a study of control samples from healthy donors and cancer patients. V gene TRBV28 combines with J gene TRBJ2-5; 11 nucleotides agree with TRBD2. Sequenced: blood. The clonotype originates from a man aged 55 to 69 in good health. The CDR3 protein is CASRPTPTRLAGYQETQYF. The CDR3 nucleotides are TGTGCCAGCAGGCCTACACCGACTCGACTAGCGGGATACCAAGAGACCCAGTACTTC.